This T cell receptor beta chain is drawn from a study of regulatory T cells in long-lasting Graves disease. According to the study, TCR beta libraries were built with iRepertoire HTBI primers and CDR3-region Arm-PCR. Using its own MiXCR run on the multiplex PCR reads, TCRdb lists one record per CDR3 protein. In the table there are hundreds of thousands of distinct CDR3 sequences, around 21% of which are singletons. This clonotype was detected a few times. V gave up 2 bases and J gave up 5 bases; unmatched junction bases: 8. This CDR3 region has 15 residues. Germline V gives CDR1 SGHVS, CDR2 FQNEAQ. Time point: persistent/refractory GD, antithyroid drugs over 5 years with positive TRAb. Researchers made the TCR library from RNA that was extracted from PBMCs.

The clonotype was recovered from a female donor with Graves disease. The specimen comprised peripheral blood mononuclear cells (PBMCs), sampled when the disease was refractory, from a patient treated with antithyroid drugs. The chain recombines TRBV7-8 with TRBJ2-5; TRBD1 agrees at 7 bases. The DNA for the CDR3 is TGTGCCAGCAGCTTACAAGGGGGCTTCGCCGAGACCCAGTACTTC. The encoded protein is CASSLQGGFAETQYF.